Below are 2 T cell receptor beta chains sequenced from a single sample in a study of T cells after yellow fever vaccination. TCRdb processed the 5' RACE reads anew with MiXCR; each CDR3 protein has one entry. This sample carries 280,000 or so distinct CDR3 sequences, around 10% of them seen once, and the ten largest clones take 3% to 3.5%. Sequencing was performed on CD4+ T cells sorted from PBMCs, taken 5 days after the yellow fever booster vaccination. The receptors come from a man between 18 and 29 years old who received the YFV17D yellow fever vaccine.

This clonotype has ten or more counts. The chain recombines TRBV29-1 with TRBJ1-2, with TRBD1 matching 8 bases. Trimming removed 3 bases from V and 8 bases from J; junction bases left unmatched: 8. The CDR3 length is 13 residues. Per the germline V gene, CDR1 is SQVTM and CDR2 is ANQGSEA. This chain's CDR3 is CSVDLDRAAGYTF. CDR3 nucleotide sequence: TGCAGCGTTGACTTGGACAGGGCCGCCGGCTACACCTTC. Variable domain in full (rest from reference TRBV29-1 and TRBJ1-2): SAVISQKPSRDICQRGTSLTIQCQVDSQVTMMFWYRQQPGQSLTLIATANQGSEATYESGFVIDKFPISRPNLTFSTLTVSNMSPEDSSIYLCSVDLDRAAGYTFGSGTRLTVV.

This clonotype was seen many times. This chain joins TRBV5-1 and TRBJ2-1; tentative D call: TRBD2 (5 bases). The CDR3 consists of 15 residues. V lost 2 bases, J lost 7 bases, and 16 bases lay in between. CDR1 is SGHRS, CDR2 YFSETQ, per germline. DNA for the CDR3: TGCGCCAGCAGCTTCCGGATTACAGCGGAGAATGAGCAGTTCTTC. Translation: CASSFRITAENEQFF.